These 28 T cell receptor beta chains were all obtained from the same sample, sequenced in a study of blood T cell repertoires in COVID-19. TCRdb's table, derived via immunoSEQ multiplex PCR, lists solely in-frame clones and lacks some. The sample contains approximately 240,000 clones, about 89% of which appear only once. The source material was PBMCs or T cells enriched from blood (not recorded which). The source of these receptors is a young woman who had recovered from COVID-19.

CDR3 DNA sequence: TGTGCCAGCAGCAAAGACAATAGCAATCAGCCCCAGCATTTT. Amino acids: CASSKDNSNQPQHF. The chain couples TRBV21-1 to TRBJ1-5; TRBD1 is the table's D call, not checked against the DNA. TRBV21-1 is noted as a pseudogene. The CDR3 runs to 14 residues.

This clone was counted once. This chain links TRBV12-5 with TRBJ1-2; 7 bases map to TRBD1. CDR1 is LGHNT, CDR2 FRNRAP, per germline. V lost 6 bases and J lost 2; bases outside the gene matches: 3. CDR3 length equals 13 residues. The CDR3 DNA is TGTGCTAGTGGCTCAGGGGGGAACTATGGCTACACCTTC. Amino acid sequence: CASGSGGNYGYTF.

The V gene is TRBV7-9, the J gene TRBJ1-1; 10 nucleotides line up with TRBD1. The length of the CDR3 is 15 residues. V lost 5 bases, J lost 4 bases, and 7 bases stayed unmatched. Germline CDR1 is SEHNR and CDR2 is FQNEAQ (reference sequence). The CDR3 sequence is CASSTGQGMRTEAFF. In DNA, the CDR3 is TGTGCCAGCAGCACGGGACAGGGGATGCGCACTGAAGCTTTCTTT.

The rearrangement uses TRBV7-2 and TRBJ2-7; D may be TRBD2 (5 bases). Trimming shortened V by 2 bases and J by 4 bases, and 12 bases separated the two germline ends. Looked up from germline, CDR1 is SGHTA and CDR2 is FQGNSA. The CDR3 totals 14 residues. The DNA of the CDR3 is TGTGCCAGCAGCTTATCCCACTCGGGGTACGAGCAGTACTTC. Protein: CASSLSHSGYEQYF.

The V and J genes are TRBV7-9 and TRBJ1-1; no firm D call. In germline, CDR1 is SEHNR, CDR2 FQNEAQ (reference sequence). V was pared by 0 bases and J by 0 bases, with 14 bases between. The CDR3 is 17 residues long. The CDR3 DNA is TGTGCCAGCAGCTTAGCGCCTCTCGGAGGAGTGAACACTGAAGCTTTCTTT. It is translated as CASSLAPLGGVNTEAFF.

The chain uses TRBV20-1 and TRBJ2-1; D possibly corresponds to TRBD1 (6 bases). This CDR3 comprises 11 residues. Per the germline V gene, CDR1 is DFQATT and CDR2 is SNEGSKA (reference sequence). Trimming stripped 5 bases from V and 10 bases from J, with 12 bases between. CDR3 residues: CSAYRVSEQFF. The DNA for the CDR3 is TGCAGTGCTTACAGGGTTTCCGAGCAGTTCTTC.

CDR3 protein: CASRVGLAGADEQFF. For the CDR3, the DNA is TGTGCCAGCAGGGTAGGACTAGCGGGAGCTGATGAGCAGTTCTTC. This chain links TRBV2 with TRBJ2-1, with 13 bases that match TRBD2. Per germline, CDR1 SNHLY and CDR2 FYNNEI. This CDR3 spans 15 amino acids. V lost 6 bases, J lost 8 bases, and 7 bases stayed unmatched.

Here the CDR3 DNA reads TGTGCCAGCAGTCGGCAGGGGTTCTCAGATACGCAGTATTTT. Its protein is CASSRQGFSDTQYF. The J gene is TRBJ2-3, the V gene TRBV25-1; possible D gene TRBD1, 6 bases. Germline-derived CDR1 and CDR2 are MGHDK and SYGVNS. Trimming pared 5 bases from V and 4 bases from J, leaving 13 bases between. This CDR3 is built from 14 residues.

This chain connects TRBV3-1 (or the pseudogene TRBV3-2) to TRBJ2-2; 12 nucleotides align to TRBD2. The CDR3 spans 18 residues. The germline gives CDR1 LGHDT, CDR2 YNNKEL (reference sequence). V lost 1 base and J lost 4; bases outside the gene matches: 7. CDR3 residues: CASSQGFTSGRFTGELFF. DNA of the CDR3: TGTGCCAGCAGCCAAGGCTTTACTAGCGGGAGGTTCACCGGGGAGCTGTTTTTT.

The V and J genes are TRBV7-9 and TRBJ1-1, with a possible D match to TRBD1 (6 bases). V was pared by 3 bases and J by 6 bases, with 11 bases between. Germline V gene lookup returns CDR1 SEHNR and CDR2 FQNEAQ (reference sequence). The CDR3 runs 13 residues. As DNA, the CDR3 is TGTGCCAGCAGCTTTCGAGGGGGGGCTGAAGCTTTCTTT. This codes for CASSFRGGAEAFF.

The chain recombines TRBV7-3 with TRBJ2-7, with 8 bases identical to TRBD2. The CDR3 is 14 amino acids. From germline, CDR1 is SGHTA and CDR2 FQGTGA. V was pared by 5 bases and J by 5 bases, with 8 bases of the junction left unmatched. In DNA, the CDR3 is TGTGCCAGCAGCGCGGGACTAGTGAAGGACGAGCAGTACTTC. The encoded protein is CASSAGLVKDEQYF.

This clone was counted only a few times. V is TRBV15 and J is TRBJ2-7, with 12 bases fitting TRBD2. Germline CDR1 LNHNV, CDR2 YYDKDF (reference sequence). This CDR3 comprises 15 residues. With 1 base clipped from V and 2 bases from J, the junction kept 0 bases outside the gene matches. CDR3 region: CATSRGLAGAYEQYF. In DNA form, the CDR3 reads TGTGCCACCAGCAGAGGACTAGCGGGGGCCTACGAGCAGTACTTC.

The gene calls are TRBV6-5 and TRBJ1-3; 9 nucleotides align to TRBD1. CDR1 MNHEY and CDR2 SVGAGI come from the germline V gene. V dropped 8 bases and J dropped 2; count of bases not matched to a gene: 4. The length of the CDR3 is 14 residues. Here the CDR3 reads CASGGTGTGNTIYF. The CDR3 region has the DNA TGTGCCAGCGGAGGGACAGGGACTGGAAACACCATATATTTT.

V is TRBV6-1 and J is TRBJ1-6; unclear D gene. CDR1 is MNHNS and CDR2 is SASEGT in the germline V gene. CDR3 length equals 15 residues. Deletions cut 2 bases from V and 7 bases from J, with 12 bases between. The CDR3, as DNA: TGTGCCAGCAGTGAAACCCGGGTCTCGAATTCACCCCTCCACTTT. Its protein is CASSETRVSNSPLHF.

The rearrangement joins TRBV2 to TRBJ1-5; perhaps TRBD1 as D (6 bases). The CDR3 sequence is 15 residues long. CDR1 SNHLY and CDR2 FYNNEI come from the germline V gene. The V gene lost 7 bases and the J gene lost 4 bases, with 17 bases spanning the gap. The CDR3: CASNRDGDKNQPQHF. The CDR3 coding sequence is TGTGCCAGCAACAGGGACGGGGACAAAAATCAGCCCCAGCATTTT.

The gene calls are TRBV7-2 and TRBJ1-6; possibly TRBD1 for D (6 bases). V was pared by 4 bases and J by 10 bases, with 14 bases between. Germline CDR1 reads SGHTA; CDR2 reads FQGNSA. This CDR3 region has 14 residues. The CDR3 loop is CASSSRIRGSPLHF. CDR3 sequence (DNA): TGTGCCAGCAGCTCGAGAATCAGGGGCTCACCCCTCCACTTT.

J is TRBJ1-2 and V is TRBV6-2 or TRBV6-3; 8 positions agree with TRBD1. With 2 bases clipped from V and 8 bases from J, the junction kept 19 bases outside the gene matches. The CDR3 runs 18 residues. Germline CDR1 is MNHEY and CDR2 is SVGEGT. CDR3 residues: CASSYAGTGGEQSGGYTF. As DNA, the CDR3 is TGTGCCAGCAGTTACGCTGGGACAGGTGGAGAGCAGAGCGGGGGCTACACCTTC.

The chain uses TRBV19 and TRBJ2-1, with a possible D match to TRBD2 (6 bases). The germline V and J ends were trimmed by 5 bases and 5 bases, with 13 bases remaining between them. The CDR3 loop spans 14 amino acids. From germline, CDR1 is LNHDA and CDR2 SQIVND (reference sequence). CDR3 sequence (DNA): TGTGCCAGTAGTGTTAGCGGAGGGAACAATGAGCAGTTCTTC. Translated, it gives CASSVSGGNNEQFF.

The genes are TRBV6-2 or TRBV6-3 and TRBJ1-1; 9 positions match TRBD1. V lost 4 bases and J lost 0; bases outside the gene matches: 12. The CDR3 sequence is 18 residues long. CDR1 MNHEY and CDR2 SVGEGT come from the germline V gene. CDR3 DNA sequence: TGTGCCAGCAGTTTGACATCGGGACAGGGAGAGATGAACACTGAAGCTTTCTTT. Translation gives CASSLTSGQGEMNTEAFF.

The rearrangement uses TRBV6-5 and TRBJ2-1; maybe TRBD2 (6 bases). This CDR3 comprises 15 residues. Germline-derived CDR1 and CDR2 are MNHEY and SVGAGI. V shed 6 bases and J shed 4 bases, with 16 bases lying between them. CDR3 sequence reads: CASSLRTGTYNEQFF. CDR3 bases: TGTGCCAGCAGCCTACGTACCGGGACTTACAATGAGCAGTTCTTC.

This rearrangement joins TRBV12-5 to TRBJ1-5, with a possible D match to TRBD1 (5 bases). CDR1 and CDR2 from the germline V gene are LGHNT and FRNRAP. The ends were cut back, 1 base at V and 4 bases at J, with 17 bases in the middle. CDR3 length: 17 amino acids. The CDR3 DNA reads TGTGCTAGTGGTTTGGCCCGTTACGGGGGGGAGAATCAGCCCCAGCATTTT. It codes for CASGLARYGGENQPQHF.

V usage is TRBV19 and J usage is TRBJ1-1; D unclear. The V gene lost 6 bases and the J gene lost 2 bases, with 22 bases spanning the gap. The CDR3 has 17 amino acids. Germline CDR1 is LNHDA and CDR2 is SQIVND (reference sequence). The CDR3 reads CASSGEGWGVVNTEAFF. DNA of the CDR3: TGTGCCAGTAGCGGTGAAGGCTGGGGAGTTGTAAACACTGAAGCTTTCTTT.

This chain joins TRBV7-6 and TRBJ1-4; 8 nucleotides align to TRBD1. V dropped 5 bases and J dropped 8; count of bases not matched to a gene: 7. CDR3 length: 14 amino acids. Germline CDR1 SGHVS, CDR2 FNYEAQ. The CDR3 sequence: CASSPTGGDEKLFF. The CDR3 region has the DNA TGTGCCAGCAGCCCAACAGGGGGAGACGAAAAACTGTTTTTT.

This chain links TRBV5-1 with TRBJ1-3; 10 nucleotides agree with TRBD1. Germline values: CDR1 SGHRS, CDR2 YFSETQ. V was clipped by 4 bases and J by 0 bases; unmatched bases: 13. This CDR3 comprises 19 residues. CDR3 in amino acids: CASSVHSGQGPYSGNTIYF. The CDR3 nucleotides are TGCGCCAGCAGCGTGCACTCGGGACAGGGGCCTTACTCTGGAAACACCATATATTTT.

The chain uses TRBV2 and TRBJ1-6, with a weak D call TRBD1 (6 bases). The CDR3 has 13 amino acids. The V end lost 11 bases, the J end lost 9 bases, and 17 bases lay between the germline ends. Germline CDR1 is SNHLY and CDR2 is FYNNEI. CDR3 amino acids: CAGQQGNGSPLHF. CDR3 in DNA: TGTGCCGGACAACAGGGTAATGGTTCACCCCTCCACTTT.

CDR3 in amino acids: CASSSGQSQETQYF. The DNA of the CDR3 is TGCGCCAGCAGCTCAGGACAGTCCCAAGAGACCCAGTACTTC. This chain connects TRBV5-1 to TRBJ2-5; D possibly corresponds to TRBD1 (6 bases). Trimming cost V 3 bases and J 1 base, with 10 bases left between them. This CDR3 has 14 residues. Germline V CDR1 and CDR2: SGHRS, YFSETQ.

This clone has only one observation. This chain joins TRBV3-1 (or the pseudogene TRBV3-2) and TRBJ2-4; the D gene is possibly TRBD2 (5 bases). Germline V gene data show CDR1 as LGHDT and CDR2 as YNNKEL (reference sequence). The V and J ends lost 0 bases and 13 bases respectively, with 13 bases between them. The CDR3 is 13 amino acids. This CDR3 is CASSQEEPGTQYF. Here the CDR3 DNA reads TGTGCCAGCAGCCAAGAGGAGCCGGGAACACAGTACTTC.

This clone was seen a few times. This chain links TRBV6-1 with TRBJ1-1; 8 bases agree with TRBD1. J gave up 0 bases and V 2 bases, and 2 bases lay outside the gene matches. The CDR3 is 15 residues long. Looked up from germline, CDR1 is MNHNS and CDR2 is SASEGT. The CDR3 loop reads CASSEWGQVNTEAFF. The CDR3 coding sequence is TGTGCCAGCAGTGAATGGGGACAGGTGAACACTGAAGCTTTCTTT.